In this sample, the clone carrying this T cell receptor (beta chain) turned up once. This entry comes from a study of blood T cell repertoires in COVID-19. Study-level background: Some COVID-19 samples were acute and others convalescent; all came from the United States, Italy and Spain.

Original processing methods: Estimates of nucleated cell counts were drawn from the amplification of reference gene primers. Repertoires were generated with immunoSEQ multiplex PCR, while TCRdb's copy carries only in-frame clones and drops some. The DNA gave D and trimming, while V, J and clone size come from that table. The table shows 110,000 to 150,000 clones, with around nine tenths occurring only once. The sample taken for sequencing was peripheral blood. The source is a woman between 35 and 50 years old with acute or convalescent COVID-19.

In DNA, the CDR3 is TGTGCTAGTGGCCAACCCGGACGGGGAAACACTGAAGCTTTCTTT. It translates to CASGQPGRGNTEAFF. The J gene is TRBJ1-1, the V gene TRBV12-5, with D uncertain. Deletions cut 6 bases from V and 2 bases from J, with 16 bases between. Germline assignment: CDR1 LGHNT and CDR2 FRNRAP. This CDR3 region has 15 residues.